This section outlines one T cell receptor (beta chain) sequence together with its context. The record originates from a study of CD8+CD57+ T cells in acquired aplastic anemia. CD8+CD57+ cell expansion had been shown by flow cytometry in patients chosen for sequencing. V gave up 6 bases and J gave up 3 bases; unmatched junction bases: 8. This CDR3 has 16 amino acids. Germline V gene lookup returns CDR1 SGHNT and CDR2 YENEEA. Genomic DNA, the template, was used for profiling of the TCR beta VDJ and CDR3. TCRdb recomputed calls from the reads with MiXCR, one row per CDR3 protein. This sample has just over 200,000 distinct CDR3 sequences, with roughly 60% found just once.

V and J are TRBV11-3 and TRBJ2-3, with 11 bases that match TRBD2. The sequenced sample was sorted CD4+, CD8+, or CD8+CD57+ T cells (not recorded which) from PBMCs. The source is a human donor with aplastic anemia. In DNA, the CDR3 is TGTGCCAGCAGACCCACGACTAGCGGGGCGACAGATACGCAGTATTTT. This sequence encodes CASRPTTSGATDTQYF.